This T cell receptor (beta chain) was recovered during a study of blood T cells in healthy people across ages. Next came a second PCR, run for about 6 to 11 cycles, which used a sample-barcoded 5' primer along with a J-beta primer mix. TCRdb reanalysed the 5' RACE reads using MiXCR and keeps one entry per CDR3 protein. The data show around 1,800,000 distinct CDR3 sequences, with 35% to 50% seen just once and roughly 23% held by the top ten. Germline V gene sequence: CDR1 PRHDT, CDR2 FYEKMQ (reference sequence). This CDR3 contains 14 residues. The V end lost 4 bases, the J end lost 6 bases, and 14 bases lay between the germline ends.

This receptor was obtained from a human donor in good health. The V call is TRBV13, the J call TRBJ2-3; D unclear. The sequenced sample consisted of blood. CDR3 DNA sequence: TGTGCCAGCAGCTCGAGGCTCCCAGGCGATACGCAGTATTTT. This translates into CASSSRLPGDTQYF.